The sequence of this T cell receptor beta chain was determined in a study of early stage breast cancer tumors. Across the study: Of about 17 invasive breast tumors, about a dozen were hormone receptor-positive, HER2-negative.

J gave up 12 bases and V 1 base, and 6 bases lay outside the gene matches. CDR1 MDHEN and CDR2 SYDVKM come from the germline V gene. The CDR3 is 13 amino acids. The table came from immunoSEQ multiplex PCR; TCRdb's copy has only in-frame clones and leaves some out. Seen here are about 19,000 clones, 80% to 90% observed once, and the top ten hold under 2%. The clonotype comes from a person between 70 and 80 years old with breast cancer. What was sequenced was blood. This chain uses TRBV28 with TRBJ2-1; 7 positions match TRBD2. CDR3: CASSLYGGTGQFF. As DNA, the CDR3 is TGTGCCAGCAGTTTATACGGGGGGACCGGGCAGTTCTTC.